The 32 T cell receptor beta chains presented below share a single source sample, sequenced in a study of blood T cell repertoires in COVID-19. Profiling relied on immunoSEQ multiplex PCR, and the TCRdb table lists in-frame clones only, not all of them. The sample shows fewer than 300,000 clones, 88% of them seen only once. The sequencing input was PBMCs or T cells enriched from blood (not recorded which). These receptors came from a woman aged 40-49 years with acute COVID-19.

V usage is TRBV6-4 and J usage is TRBJ2-1, with TRBD2 matching over 8 bases. CDR3 size: 19 residues. The ends lost 0 bases at V and 7 bases at J; junction bases unmatched: 17. Germline V lookup: CDR1 MRHNA, CDR2 SNTAGT. The CDR3 loop is CASSDSPLMEREKRNEQFF. CDR3 coding DNA: TGTGCCAGCAGTGACTCTCCCCTCATGGAGCGGGAGAAAAGGAATGAGCAGTTCTTC.

The chain is built from TRBV5-1 and TRBJ1-3, with 7 bases matching TRBD1. This CDR3 has 15 residues. Germline V gene data show CDR1 as SGHRS and CDR2 as YFSETQ. V lost 0 bases and J lost 4; bases outside the gene matches: 4. This chain's CDR3 is CASSLETGFGNTIYF. The CDR3 DNA sequence: TGCGCCAGCAGCTTGGAGACAGGGTTCGGAAACACCATATATTTT.

The chain links TRBV13 to TRBJ2-5; D might be TRBD2 (6 bases). The CDR3 covers 15 residues. CDR1 and CDR2 from the germline V gene are PRHDT and FYEKMQ (reference sequence). Trimming removed 5 bases from V and 9 bases from J, with 22 bases in between. CDR3 in amino acids: CASSPPWRGESAQYF. CDR3 in DNA: TGTGCCAGCAGCCCCCCCTGGAGGGGAGAGTCGGCCCAGTACTTC.

This rearrangement joins TRBV7-2 to TRBJ2-4; 7 bases agree with TRBD1. The CDR3 is 16 residues long. J lost 1 base, V lost 4 bases, and 7 bases had no gene match. Germline V gene lookup returns CDR1 SGHTA and CDR2 FQGNSA. The CDR3 is CASSSPDRDAKNIQYF. The CDR3 DNA follows: TGTGCCAGCAGCTCGCCAGACAGGGACGCCAAAAACATTCAGTACTTC.

The J gene is TRBJ1-3, the V gene TRBV27; D possibly corresponds to TRBD1 (6 bases). The V end lost 9 bases, the J end lost 4 bases, and 19 bases lay between the germline ends. This CDR3 is built from 15 residues. Germline-derived CDR1 and CDR2 are MNHEY and SMNVEV (reference sequence). The CDR3 here is CARQIQGCAGNTIYF. CDR3 sequence (DNA): TGTGCCAGACAAATACAGGGTTGCGCCGGAAACACCATATATTTT.

Only one count was recorded for this clone. This rearrangement joins TRBV6-2 or TRBV6-3 to TRBJ2-5, with 10 bases identical to TRBD2. V lost 9 bases to trimming and J lost 6 bases; unmatched junction nucleotides: 10. CDR3 length: 14 amino acids. Germline loops: CDR1 MNHEY, CDR2 SVGEGT. The CDR3 reads CASSSGGTLQTQYF. CDR3 coding DNA: TGTGCCAGTAGTAGCGGGGGGACTTTGCAGACCCAGTACTTC.

V gene TRBV6-2 or TRBV6-3 combines with J gene TRBJ1-2; 7 bases are a match to TRBD1. Looked up from germline, CDR1 is MNHEY and CDR2 is SVGEGT. The CDR3 has 16 residues. The V and J ends lost 5 bases and 3 bases, in that order; junction bases with no gene match: 12. The CDR3 DNA follows: TGTGCCAGCAGTCGTCCACAGGGGATGAAGGACTATGGCTACACCTTC. Protein product: CASSRPQGMKDYGYTF.

The rearrangement joins TRBV29-1 to TRBJ1-2, with D possibly TRBD1 on 5 matching bases. The CDR3 contains 13 residues. Germline V gives CDR1 SQVTM, CDR2 ANQGSEA. Between the trimmed V and J ends, which lost 4 bases and 4 bases, there was a span of 13 bases. For the CDR3, the DNA is TGCAGCGTTGCGTTCCAGGGTGTCTATGGCTACACCTTC. Its protein is CSVAFQGVYGYTF.

This chain links TRBV10-1 with TRBJ1-2, with D possibly being TRBD1 (5 bases). Germline CDR1 reads WNHNN; CDR2 reads SYGVQD (reference sequence). The CDR3 covers 12 residues. V was clipped by 6 bases and J by 13 bases, with 18 bases between them. CDR3 residues: CASRDGTGPSTF. In nucleotides, the CDR3 is TGCGCCAGCAGGGACGGGACTGGCCCGAGCACCTTC.

This clone was observed a single time. V and J are TRBV27 and TRBJ2-1; TRBD2 agrees at 9 bases. The length of the CDR3 is 19 residues. J lost 3 bases, V lost 0 bases, and 12 bases had no gene match. In germline, CDR1 is MNHEY, CDR2 SMNVEV (reference sequence). CDR3 coding DNA: TGTGCCAGCAGTTTATCGAAATACTTCGGACTAGCGTACTACAATGAGCAGTTCTTC. Translation gives CASSLSKYFGLAYYNEQFF.

The V gene is TRBV27, the J gene TRBJ2-1; D not resolved. Germline assignment: CDR1 MNHEY and CDR2 SMNVEV (reference sequence). The length of the CDR3 is 14 residues. The V end was cut by 0 bases, the J end by 5 bases, with 8 bases between. Here the CDR3 DNA reads TGTGCCAGCAGTTTATCCCGTCTTGACAATGAGCAGTTCTTC. It specifies CASSLSRLDNEQFF.

In its sample, this clone was seen a few times. The genes are TRBV27 and TRBJ2-2; D may be TRBD1 (7 bases). Trimming took off 3 bases at V and 6 bases at J, with 11 bases between the two ends. Germline V lookup: CDR1 MNHEY, CDR2 SMNVEV (reference sequence). CDR3 length equals 14 residues. The CDR3 DNA is TGTGCCAGCAGTTTGGGCAGGGGGGCCGGGGAGCTGTTTTTT. Amino acids: CASSLGRGAGELFF.

V usage is TRBV2 and J usage is TRBJ1-2; 10 bases agree with TRBD1. Germline V CDR1 and CDR2: SNHLY, FYNNEI. V lost 4 bases to trimming and J lost 6 bases; unmatched junction nucleotides: 14. This CDR3 region has 17 residues. The CDR3 sequence: CASSVGTGVSISHGYTF. CDR3 coding DNA: TGTGCCAGCAGTGTGGGGACAGGGGTGAGCATATCTCATGGCTACACCTTC.

The chain couples TRBV21-1 to TRBJ2-7; TRBD2, the D gene given by the table, was not confirmed from the DNA. TRBV21-1 constitutes a pseudogene. The CDR3 consists of 17 residues. The CDR3 region has the DNA TGTGCCAGCAGCCATGGGACTAGCGGGATCAGCTCCTACGAGCAGTACGTC. As protein: CASSHGTSGISSYEQYV.

The chain joins TRBV27 to TRBJ1-2; TRBD1 agrees at 7 bases. The ends lost 1 base at V and 4 bases at J; junction bases unmatched: 15. Germline values: CDR1 MNHEY, CDR2 SMNVEV (reference sequence). The CDR3 covers 18 residues. The DNA for the CDR3 is TGTGCCAGCAGTTTATACGGCCCAACAGGGGTCAACCTCTATGGCTACACCTTC. It encodes CASSLYGPTGVNLYGYTF.

This rearrangement joins TRBV19 to TRBJ1-1; 8 bases are shared with TRBD1. Looked up from germline, CDR1 is LNHDA and CDR2 is SQIVND (reference sequence). The CDR3 runs to 15 residues. V shed 6 bases and J 4 bases; nucleotides not matched to a gene: 10. The DNA of the CDR3 is TGTGCCAGTAGAACTCTGGACAGGGAGGGCACTGAAGCTTTCTTT. Its translation is CASRTLDREGTEAFF.

The chain couples TRBV4-1 to TRBJ2-5; 10 bases align to TRBD2. From germline, CDR1 is MGHRA and CDR2 YSYEKL. Trimming cost V 5 bases and J 1 base; bases outside gene matches: 4. CDR3 size: 15 residues. The CDR3 sequence is CASSAGLAAQETQYF. The CDR3 DNA sequence: TGCGCCAGCAGCGCCGGACTAGCGGCCCAAGAGACCCAGTACTTC.

This clone was found once. The chain combines TRBV7-3 with TRBJ2-3; TRBD2 aligns across 14 bases. This CDR3 has 17 residues. Looked up from germline, CDR1 is SGHTA and CDR2 is FQGTGA. Trimming removed 5 bases from V and 4 bases from J; junction bases left unmatched: 8. For the CDR3, the DNA is TGTGCCAGCAGCGGACAGGGACTAGCGGGAGTCCCAGATACGCAGTATTTT. This encodes CASSGQGLAGVPDTQYF.

The rearrangement joins TRBV9 to TRBJ2-1, with 8 bases fitting TRBD2. J gave up 10 bases and V 3 bases, and 6 bases lay outside the gene matches. The CDR3 runs to 13 residues. Germline loops: CDR1 SGDLS, CDR2 YYNGEE. CDR3 sequence reads: CASSGGTREEQFF. CDR3 nucleotide sequence: TGTGCCAGCAGCGGAGGGACTAGAGAAGAGCAGTTCTTC.

The CDR3 region has the DNA TGTGCCTGGAATGGGCAGTTGGATTCACCCCTCCACTTT. This sequence encodes CAWNGQLDSPLHF. The J gene is TRBJ1-6, the V gene TRBV30; D is undetermined. CDR1 is GTSNPN and CDR2 is SVGIG in the germline V gene (reference sequence). The CDR3 totals 13 residues. V was pared by 4 bases and J by 8 bases, with 12 bases between.

V and J are TRBV2 and TRBJ1-1, with 9 bases lining up with TRBD1. V shed 2 bases, J shed 4 bases, and the junction held 8 bases outside the gene matches. The CDR3 totals 16 residues. The germline gives CDR1 SNHLY, CDR2 FYNNEI. CDR3 protein: CASSEFSGQGSTEAFF. Written as DNA, the CDR3 is TGTGCCAGCAGTGAATTTTCGGGACAGGGTTCCACTGAAGCTTTCTTT.

The V gene is TRBV9, the J gene TRBJ2-1, with 7 nucleotides matching TRBD2. Trimming at V came to 2 bases and at J to 2 bases, leaving 7 bases not matched to a gene. The CDR3 contains 16 residues. Looked up from germline, CDR1 is SGDLS and CDR2 is YYNGEE. The CDR3 sequence is CASSVSGGGAYNEQFF. CDR3 sequence (DNA): TGTGCCAGCAGCGTCAGTGGGGGGGGAGCCTACAATGAGCAGTTCTTC.

The chain uses TRBV2 and TRBJ2-7; D remains unclear. The CDR3 loop spans 13 amino acids. Per germline, CDR1 SNHLY and CDR2 FYNNEI. Trimming shortened V by 6 bases and J by 3 bases, and 12 bases separated the two germline ends. CDR3 in DNA: TGTGCCAGCAGCTCCGGGTCCTTCTACGAGCAGTACTTC. Protein sequence: CASSSGSFYEQYF.

The chain combines TRBV6-5 with TRBJ1-3; maybe TRBD1 (5 bases). V lost 6 bases to trimming and J lost 2 bases, with 14 bases between them. Germline V lookup: CDR1 MNHEY, CDR2 SVGAGI. The length of the CDR3 is 15 residues. Written as DNA, the CDR3 is TGTGCCAGCAGAAAGATCAGGGTAGCTGGAAACACCATATATTTT. Protein sequence: CASRKIRVAGNTIYF.

In DNA form, the CDR3 reads TGTGCCAGCAGCTTAGCAATGGCAGGGGCCGGAAAACTGTTTTTT. Its protein product is CASSLAMAGAGKLFF. The V call is TRBV7-9, the J call TRBJ1-4; D might be TRBD1 (6 bases). The germline V gene encodes CDR1 SEHNR and CDR2 FQNEAQ (reference sequence). This CDR3 has 15 residues. The V and J ends lost 0 bases and 10 bases respectively, with 15 bases between them.

The chain links TRBV23-1 to TRBJ1-6, with TRBD1 as a possible D gene (6 bases). TRBV23-1 is noted as an ORF with a role that remains uncertain. The CDR3 runs to 14 residues. The ends were cut back, 8 bases at V and 5 bases at J, with 13 bases in the middle. CDR3 loop: CASPFSGDNSPLHF. For the CDR3, the DNA is TGCGCCAGCCCCTTCTCAGGGGATAATTCACCCCTCCACTTT.

The V and J genes are TRBV24-1 and TRBJ1-2; 7 positions match TRBD1. J was trimmed by 5 bases and V by 4 bases; bases with no gene match: 3. Looked up from germline, CDR1 is KGHDR and CDR2 is SFDVKD. The CDR3 contains 13 residues. CDR3 in DNA: TGTGCCACCAGTGAGGAACAGGGGTATGGCTACACCTTC. It is translated as CATSEEQGYGYTF.

The chain uses TRBV7-9 and TRBJ2-1; the D gene is possibly TRBD1 (6 bases). In germline, CDR1 is SEHNR, CDR2 FQNEAQ (reference sequence). The CDR3 runs to 16 residues. V was trimmed by 2 bases and J by 0 bases, leaving 11 bases between them. The CDR3 spells CASSLKGQSSYNEQFF. The DNA of the CDR3 is TGTGCCAGCAGCTTAAAGGGACAAAGCTCCTACAATGAGCAGTTCTTC.

The chain recombines TRBV27 with TRBJ2-1; TRBD1 is a possible D gene (6 bases). The CDR3 totals 15 residues. Germline V gene lookup returns CDR1 MNHEY and CDR2 SMNVEV (reference sequence). V shed 7 bases and J shed 0 bases, with 13 bases lying between them. CDR3 sequence reads: CASTPRRGSYNEQFF. In DNA form, the CDR3 reads TGTGCCAGCACCCCGCGCAGGGGCTCCTACAATGAGCAGTTCTTC.

This clone was picked up one time. The rearrangement uses TRBV29-1 and TRBJ2-1, with 9 bases aligning to TRBD2. The CDR3 is 14 residues long. Trimming cost V 4 bases and J 7 bases; bases outside gene matches: 8. Germline CDR1 reads SQVTM; CDR2 reads ANQGSEA. This CDR3 reads CSVVAGAGGNEQFF. The CDR3 nucleotides read TGCAGCGTTGTAGCGGGAGCAGGGGGGAATGAGCAGTTCTTC.

This chain connects TRBV11-3 to TRBJ2-7, with TRBD2 identical over 10 bases. V was pared by 5 bases and J by 1 base, with 8 bases of the junction left unmatched. This CDR3 region has 16 residues. Germline CDR1 SGHNT, CDR2 YENEEA. CDR3 sequence: CASSPGGTSASYEQYV. The CDR3 coding sequence is TGTGCCAGCAGCCCTGGAGGGACTAGCGCTTCCTACGAGCAGTACGTC.

This chain links TRBV2 with TRBJ1-1; a weak D match, TRBD1 (6 bases). The CDR3 length is 14 residues. The ends were cut back, 5 bases at V and 0 bases at J, with 10 bases in the middle. From germline, CDR1 is SNHLY and CDR2 FYNNEI. The CDR3 nucleotides read TGTGCCAGCAGTCTCCGGGACATGAACACTGAAGCTTTCTTT. It yields the protein CASSLRDMNTEAFF.